Included here is one T cell receptor beta chain sequence, with context. Antigen specificity is unknown. Whereas donors were nominally healthy upon sampling, unrecorded immune exposures were probable. This specimen comes from a study of cytomegalovirus exposure and HLA in healthy donors. The study's findings and limits: Some V segments (TRBV6-2 and TRBV6-3 among them) were excluded as indistinguishable.

60 Vbeta and 13 Jbeta primers were used in PCR. The assay was immunoSEQ multiplex PCR, and TCRdb's table has in-frame clones only and misses some. The sample comprises more than 75,000 clones, more than 75% of which are singletons, and roughly 14% rests with the top ten. CDR1 SEHNR and CDR2 FQNEAQ come from the germline V gene (reference sequence). Trimming cost V 9 bases and J 5 bases; bases outside gene matches: 4. This CDR3 has 12 residues. Sequencing was performed on PBMCs. V gene TRBV7-9 combines with J gene TRBJ1-2; 9 bases fit TRBD1. The source is a middle-aged woman in good health and CMV-seropositive. CDR3 sequence: CASGTGPYGYTF. CDR3 in DNA: TGTGCCAGTGGGACAGGGCCTTATGGCTACACCTTC.